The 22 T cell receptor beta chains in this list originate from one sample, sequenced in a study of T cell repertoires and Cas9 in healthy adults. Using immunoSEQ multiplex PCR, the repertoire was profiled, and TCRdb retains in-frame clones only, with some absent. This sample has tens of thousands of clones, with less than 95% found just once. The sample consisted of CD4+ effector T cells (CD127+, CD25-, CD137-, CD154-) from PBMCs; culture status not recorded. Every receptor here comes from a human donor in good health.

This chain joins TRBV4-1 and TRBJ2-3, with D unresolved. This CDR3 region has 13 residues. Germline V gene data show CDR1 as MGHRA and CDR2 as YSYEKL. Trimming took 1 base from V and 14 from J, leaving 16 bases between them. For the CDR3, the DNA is TGCGCCAGCAGCCAAGTCCTGAATCCAAATAGGTATTTT. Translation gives CASSQVLNPNRYF.

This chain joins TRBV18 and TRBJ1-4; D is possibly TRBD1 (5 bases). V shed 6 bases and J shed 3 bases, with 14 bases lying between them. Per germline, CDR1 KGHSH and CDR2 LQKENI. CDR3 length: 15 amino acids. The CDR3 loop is CASSPAGIPNEKLFF. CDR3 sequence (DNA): TGTGCCAGCTCGCCCGCAGGGATCCCTAATGAAAAACTGTTTTTT.

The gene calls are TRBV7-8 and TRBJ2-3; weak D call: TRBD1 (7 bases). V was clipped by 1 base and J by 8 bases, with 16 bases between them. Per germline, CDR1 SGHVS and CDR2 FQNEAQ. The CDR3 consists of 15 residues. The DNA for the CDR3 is TGTGCCAGCAGCTTAGGACAGGGACTCGGTGTTACGCAGTATTTT. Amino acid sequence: CASSLGQGLGVTQYF.

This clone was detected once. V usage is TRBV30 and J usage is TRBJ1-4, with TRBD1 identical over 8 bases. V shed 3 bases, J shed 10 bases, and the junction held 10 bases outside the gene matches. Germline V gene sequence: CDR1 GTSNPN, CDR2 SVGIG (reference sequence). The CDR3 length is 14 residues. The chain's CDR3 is CAWRDTGGRRKLFF. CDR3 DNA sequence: TGTGCCTGGAGAGACACAGGGGGAAGGAGAAAACTGTTTTTT.

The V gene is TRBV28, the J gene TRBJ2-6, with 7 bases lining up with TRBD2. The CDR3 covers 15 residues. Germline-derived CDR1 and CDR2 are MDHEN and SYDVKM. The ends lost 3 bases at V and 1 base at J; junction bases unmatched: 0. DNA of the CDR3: TGTGCCAGCAGTTTGGGGGGGTCTGGGGCCAACGTCCTGACTTTC. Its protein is CASSLGGSGANVLTF.

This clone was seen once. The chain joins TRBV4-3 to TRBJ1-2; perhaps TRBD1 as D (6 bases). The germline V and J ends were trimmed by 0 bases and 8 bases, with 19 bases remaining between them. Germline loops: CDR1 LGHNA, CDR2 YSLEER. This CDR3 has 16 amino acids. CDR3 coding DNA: TGCGCCAGCAGCCAAGATCCGACAGGAATCAAGCAGGGCTACACCTTC. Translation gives CASSQDPTGIKQGYTF.

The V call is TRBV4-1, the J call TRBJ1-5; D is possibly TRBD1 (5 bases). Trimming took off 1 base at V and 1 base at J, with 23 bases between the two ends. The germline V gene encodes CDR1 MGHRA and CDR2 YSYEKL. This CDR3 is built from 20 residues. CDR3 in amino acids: CASSQAPGTGLVVSNQPQHF. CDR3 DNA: TGCGCCAGCAGCCAAGCGCCCGGAACAGGCCTTGTCGTAAGCAATCAGCCCCAGCATTTT.

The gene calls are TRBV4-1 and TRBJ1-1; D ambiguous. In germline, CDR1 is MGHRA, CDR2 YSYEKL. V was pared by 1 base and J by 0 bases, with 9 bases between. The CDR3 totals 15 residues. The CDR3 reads CASSQGIHMNTEAFF. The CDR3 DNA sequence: TGCGCCAGCAGCCAAGGAATTCACATGAACACTGAAGCTTTCTTT.

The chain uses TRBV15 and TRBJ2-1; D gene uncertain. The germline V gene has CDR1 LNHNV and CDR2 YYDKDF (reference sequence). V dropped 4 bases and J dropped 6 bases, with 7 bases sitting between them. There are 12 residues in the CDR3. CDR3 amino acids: CATSIGFNEQFF. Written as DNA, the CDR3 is TGTGCCACCAGCATAGGGTTCAATGAGCAGTTCTTC.

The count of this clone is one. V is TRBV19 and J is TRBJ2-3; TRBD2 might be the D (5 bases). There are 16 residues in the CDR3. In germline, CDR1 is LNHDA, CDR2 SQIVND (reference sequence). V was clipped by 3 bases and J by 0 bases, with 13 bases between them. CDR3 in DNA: TGTGCCAGTAGTATGTTGGCGGGCCCTAGCACAGATACGCAGTATTTT. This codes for CASSMLAGPSTDTQYF.

The CDR3 spells CASSRGGARYEQFF. The CDR3 DNA reads as TGTGCCAGCTCTCGGGGAGGGGCGCGGTATGAGCAGTTCTTC. This chain links TRBV18 with TRBJ2-1; TRBD2 matches 7 bases. Trimming took 6 bases from V and 8 from J; bases not matched to a gene: 10. The germline gives CDR1 KGHSH, CDR2 LQKENI. The CDR3 is made up of 14 amino acids.

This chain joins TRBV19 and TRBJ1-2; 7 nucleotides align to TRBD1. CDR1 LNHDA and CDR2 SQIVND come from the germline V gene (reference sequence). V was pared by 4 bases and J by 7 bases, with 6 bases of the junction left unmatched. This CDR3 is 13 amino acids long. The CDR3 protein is CASSRNRGTGYTF. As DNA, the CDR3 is TGTGCCAGTAGTAGGAACAGGGGTACTGGCTACACCTTC.

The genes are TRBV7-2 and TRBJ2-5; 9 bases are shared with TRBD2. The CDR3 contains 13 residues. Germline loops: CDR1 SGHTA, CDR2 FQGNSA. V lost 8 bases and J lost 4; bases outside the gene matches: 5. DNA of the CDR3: TGTGCCAGCGAGGCGGGGGGGCGAGAGACCCAGTACTTC. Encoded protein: CASEAGGRETQYF.

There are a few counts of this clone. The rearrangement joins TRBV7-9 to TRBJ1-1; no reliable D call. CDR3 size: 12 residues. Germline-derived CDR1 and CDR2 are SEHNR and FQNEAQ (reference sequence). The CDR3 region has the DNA TGTGCTAGCGACTATGTGGGGACTGAAGCTTTCTTT. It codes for CASDYVGTEAFF.

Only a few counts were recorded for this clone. The CDR3 sequence: CASGVKGYNEQFF. CDR3 bases: TGTGCCAGCGGTGTCAAGGGGTACAATGAGCAGTTCTTC. The chain employs TRBV7-2 and TRBJ2-1, with a weak D call TRBD1 (5 bases). This CDR3 has 13 residues. V was trimmed by 8 bases and J by 4 bases, leaving 12 bases between them. The germline V gene has CDR1 SGHTA and CDR2 FQGNSA.

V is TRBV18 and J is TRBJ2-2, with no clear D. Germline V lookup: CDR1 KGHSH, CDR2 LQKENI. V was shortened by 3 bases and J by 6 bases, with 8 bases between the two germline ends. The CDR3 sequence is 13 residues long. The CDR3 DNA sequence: TGTGCCAGCTCACCGCCGTCGGCCGGGGAGCTGTTTTTT. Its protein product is CASSPPSAGELFF.

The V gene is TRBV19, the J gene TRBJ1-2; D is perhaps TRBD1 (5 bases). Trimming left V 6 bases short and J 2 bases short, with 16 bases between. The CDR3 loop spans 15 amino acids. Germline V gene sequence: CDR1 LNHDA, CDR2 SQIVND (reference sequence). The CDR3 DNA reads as TGTGCCAGTAGATCCCCTGGGGGTTGGAACTATGGCTACACCTTC. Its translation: CASRSPGGWNYGYTF.

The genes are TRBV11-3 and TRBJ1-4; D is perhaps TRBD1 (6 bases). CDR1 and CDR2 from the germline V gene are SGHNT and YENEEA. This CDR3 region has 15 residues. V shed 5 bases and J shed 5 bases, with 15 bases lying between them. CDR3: CASSVGRGQNEKLFF. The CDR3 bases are TGTGCCAGCAGCGTCGGCCGTGGACAGAATGAAAAACTGTTTTTT. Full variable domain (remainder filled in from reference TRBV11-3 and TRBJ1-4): EAGVVQSPRYKIIEKKQPVAFWCNPISGHNTLYWYLQNLGQGPELLIRYENEEAVDDSQLPKDRFSAERLKGVDSTLKIQPAELGDSAVYLCASSVGRGQNEKLFFGSGTQLSVL.

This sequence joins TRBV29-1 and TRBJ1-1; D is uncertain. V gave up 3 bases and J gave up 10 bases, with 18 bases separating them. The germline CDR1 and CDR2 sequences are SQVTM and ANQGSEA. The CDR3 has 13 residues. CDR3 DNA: TGCAGCGTTGACCCATCTTCCGTATTTGGAGCTTTCTTT. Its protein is CSVDPSSVFGAFF. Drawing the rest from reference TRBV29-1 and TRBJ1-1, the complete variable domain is SAVISQKPSRDICQRGTSLTIQCQVDSQVTMMFWYRQQPGQSLTLIATANQGSEATYESGFVIDKFPISRPNLTFSTLTVSNMSPEDSSIYLCSVDPSSVFGAFFGQGTRLTVV.

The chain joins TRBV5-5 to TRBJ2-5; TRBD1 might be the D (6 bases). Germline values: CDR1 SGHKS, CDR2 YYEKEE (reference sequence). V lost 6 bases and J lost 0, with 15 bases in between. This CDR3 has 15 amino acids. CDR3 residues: CASIWDTWYQETQYF. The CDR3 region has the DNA TGTGCCAGCATTTGGGACACTTGGTACCAAGAGACCCAGTACTTC. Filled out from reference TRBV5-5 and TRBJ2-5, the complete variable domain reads DAGVTQSPTHLIKTRGQQVTLRCSPISGHKSVSWYQQVLGQGPQFIFQYYEKEERGRGNFPDRFSARQFPNYSSELNVNALLLGDSALYLCASIWDTWYQETQYFGPGTRLLVL.

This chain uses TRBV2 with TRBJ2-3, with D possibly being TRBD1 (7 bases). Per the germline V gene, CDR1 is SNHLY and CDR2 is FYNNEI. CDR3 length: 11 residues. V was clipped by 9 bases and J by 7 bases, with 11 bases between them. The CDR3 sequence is CARRDSNTQYF. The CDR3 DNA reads TGTGCCAGGCGGGACAGTAATACGCAGTATTTT. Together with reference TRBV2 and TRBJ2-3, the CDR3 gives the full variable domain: EPEVTQTPSHQVTQMGQEVILRCVPISNHLYFYWYRQILGQKVEFLVSFYNNEISEKSEIFDDQFSVERPDGSNFTLKIRSTKLEDSAMYFCARRDSNTQYFGPGTRLTVL.

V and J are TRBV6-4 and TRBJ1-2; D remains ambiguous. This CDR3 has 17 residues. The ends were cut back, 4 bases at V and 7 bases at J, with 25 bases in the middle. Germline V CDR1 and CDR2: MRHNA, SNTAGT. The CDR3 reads CASSADASRGFMGGYTF. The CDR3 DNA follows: TGTGCCAGCAGTGCCGACGCTTCCCGAGGATTTATGGGTGGCTACACCTTC.